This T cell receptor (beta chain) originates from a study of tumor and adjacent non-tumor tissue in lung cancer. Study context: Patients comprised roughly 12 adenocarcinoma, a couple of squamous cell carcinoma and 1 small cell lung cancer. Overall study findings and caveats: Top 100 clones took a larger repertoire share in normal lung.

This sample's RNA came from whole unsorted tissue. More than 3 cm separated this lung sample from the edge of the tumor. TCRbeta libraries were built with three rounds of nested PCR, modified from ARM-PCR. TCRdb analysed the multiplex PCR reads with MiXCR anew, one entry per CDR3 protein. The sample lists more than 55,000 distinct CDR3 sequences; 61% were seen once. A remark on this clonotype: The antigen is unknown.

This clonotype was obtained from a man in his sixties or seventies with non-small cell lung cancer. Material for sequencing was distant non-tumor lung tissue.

CDR3 in DNA: TGTGCCAGCAGCCCGTCAGGGGACAGTCGGCCCCAGCATTTT. Protein product: CASSPSGDSRPQHF. This rearrangement joins TRBV12-3 or TRBV12-4 to TRBJ1-5; TRBD1 matches at 7 bases. This CDR3 comprises 14 residues. V trimming: 6 bases; J trimming: 9 bases; junction bases outside the gene matches: 11.